This TCR beta chain was sequenced in a study of identical twins. Addition of a universal primer site occurred through template switching, and cDNA carried unique molecular identifiers. TCRdb re-derived calls from the 5' RACE reads in MiXCR, one entry per CDR3 protein. The data show more than 600,000 distinct CDR3 sequences, roughly 20% seen once. The V end was cut by 7 bases, the J end by 2 bases, with 9 bases between. CDR3 length equals 14 residues. In the case of this clonotype: Given a much more abundant clone one base away, this may be a read error.

This sample also belongs to another study, concerning T cells expressing NK-cell markers. From that second work: Seven of the eight sequenced donors were classified as HCMV-seropositive, and one was classified as seronegative. There remained a lack of clarity about HCMV specificity of expanded NKG2C+ T cell clones.

Sequencing was carried out using PBMCs. The TCR sequence derives from a woman aged 18-29 years in good health. V is TRBV12-3 or TRBV12-4 and J is TRBJ2-6; either TRBD1 or TRBD2 may supply D (6 bases each). DNA for the CDR3: TGTGCCAGCACCCGGGGGCCTGGGGCCAACGTCCTGACTTTC. Its protein is CASTRGPGANVLTF.